This record looks at one T cell receptor beta chain sequence and its context. In this sample, this clonotype turned up a few times. Its antigen specificity is not known. Per-nucleotide qualities are absent, and no much larger clonotype sits a single base away. The library relied on RT-PCR. The sequencing machine was an Illumina HiSeq 2500. In-frame beta chains were kept once TCRdb had trimmed the public reads at Q25 with fastp and called clones with MiXCR. CDR3 protein duplicates are merged, each entry listing the most common genes and DNA. For this sample there are about 180,000 distinct CDR3 sequences; around 11% appear just once. The ten largest clones represent 35% to 40% of the sample. The sample comes from a study of response to subunit inactivated influenza vaccine listed by TCRdb under 2018. As for the study more broadly: Deep quantitative profiling of the T cell receptor repertoire was used in the study to follow responses to a trivalent subunit inactivated influenza vaccine. Overall results and qualifications from the work: It was suggested by the authors that each seasonal influenza vaccination may recruit only a limited number of new T cells.

Trimming takes 3 bases from V and 0 bases from J, and the germline ends sit 15 bases apart. Its CDR3 holds 17 amino acids, cysteine through phenylalanine. CDR3 DNA only is kept here, 51 bases in frame from base 1. Reading the germline V gene gives CDR1 LGHNA and CDR2 YNFKEQ. The rearrangement joined TRBV4-2 to TRBJ2-1; confidence is insufficient to name the D gene. The sample in question was CD8+ T cells sorted from PBMCs, obtained around 25 months after vaccination. The receptor's source is a man aged 45 to 75 who received an inactivated influenza vaccine. Donor details come from another sample of the same person, matched by shared clones. The DNA is as follows: TGTGCCAGCAGCCACCGCTATCTGACTGGCTCCTACAATGAGCAGTTCTTC. Protein translation: CASSHRYLTGSYNEQFF.